This T cell receptor beta chain came from a study of beta chain features in type 1 diabetes. V dropped 2 bases and J dropped 4 bases, with 7 bases sitting between them. Germline V CDR1 and CDR2: KGHSH, LQKENI. CDR3 length equals 13 residues. This clone showed up just a few times. CD45RO/CCR7/CD25/CD127/CD95/CD27 sorting isolated CD4+ naive, central memory, regulatory and stem cell-like memory cells. The isolated RNA, all of it, was reverse transcribed, so expressed TCRB transcripts were what got sequenced. Libraries were prepared by immunoSEQ multiplex PCR; TCRdb keeps only in-frame clonotypes and omits some of them. The table includes roughly 380,000 clones, around 20% detected once.

The chain combines TRBV18 with TRBJ2-3; D might be TRBD2 (5 bases). Sample: naive CD4+ T cells from blood. This TCR came from a woman between 18 and 30 years old in good health. In DNA, the CDR3 is TGTGCCAGCTCACCATCGGGGTCAGATACGCAGTATTTT. It codes for CASSPSGSDTQYF. The full variable domain, in which reference TRBV18 and TRBJ2-3 provide the parts outside the CDR3, is NAGVMQNPRHLVRRRGQEARLRCSPMKGHSHVYWYRQLPEEGLKFMVYLQKENIIDESGMPKERFSAEFPKEGPSILRIQQVVRGDSAAYFCASSPSGSDTQYFGPGTRLTVL.